A selection of T cell receptor beta chains follows, all from one sample in a study of T cells expressing NK-cell markers. TCRdb reprocessed the 5' RACE reads, keeping one entry per CDR3 protein, no DNA. In all, the sample yields 300,000 to 450,000 distinct CDR3 sequences. Sequencing was performed on blood T cells: a sorted CD56 or NKG2C T cell subset, CD4+ or CD8+ T cells, or bulk PBMC T cells (not recorded which). These receptors all stem from a man aged 18 to 69 in good health. Each CDR3 is given with its conserved first and last residue. The order of the fields is V gene, J gene, CDR3 protein.

v_gene: TRBV5-4
j_gene: TRBJ1-2
CDR3aa: CASSLGGAGGSTYTF

v_gene: TRBV5-5
j_gene: TRBJ2-3
CDR3aa: CASSFRIPGTQYF

v_gene: TRBV29-1
j_gene: TRBJ2-7
CDR3aa: CSVNRGRSYEQYF

v_gene: TRBV7-9
j_gene: TRBJ1-1
CDR3aa: CASSPRGGNRGNTEAFF

v_gene: TRBV14
j_gene: TRBJ2-5
CDR3aa: CASSQSVMSGETQYF

v_gene: TRBV4-2
j_gene: TRBJ2-3
CDR3aa: CASSQDVAGGYTDTQYF

v_gene: TRBV6-5
j_gene: TRBJ2-4
CDR3aa: CASSYSAGLNIQYF

v_gene: TRBV10-3
j_gene: TRBJ1-1
CDR3aa: CAIKDPGGTEAFF

v_gene: TRBV7-9
j_gene: TRBJ1-1
CDR3aa: CASSFSREGTEAFF

v_gene: TRBV3-1
j_gene: TRBJ2-3
CDR3aa: CASRRDRLTTDTQYF

v_gene: TRBV4-1
j_gene: TRBJ1-4
CDR3aa: CASSRKSNNEKLFF

v_gene: TRBV7-2
j_gene: TRBJ1-1
CDR3aa: CASSSPDRDDKAFF

v_gene: TRBV14
j_gene: TRBJ2-1
CDR3aa: CASSRRLAGGLHNEQFF

v_gene: TRBV28
j_gene: TRBJ1-4
CDR3aa: CASSLRVTRYEKLFF

v_gene: TRBV7-9
j_gene: TRBJ2-1
CDR3aa: CASSWPGPPTDEQFF

v_gene: TRBV18
j_gene: TRBJ1-4
CDR3aa: CASSPLGTSTNEKLFF

v_gene: TRBV11-2
j_gene: TRBJ1-3
CDR3aa: CASSRQGANTIYF

v_gene: TRBV28
j_gene: TRBJ2-7
CDR3aa: CASTQSSSGVYEQYF

v_gene: TRBV13
j_gene: TRBJ1-1
CDR3aa: CASSFRAKGRREAFF

v_gene: TRBV3-1
j_gene: TRBJ1-2
CDR3aa: CASSQGGPDRNYGYTF

v_gene: TRBV12-3/TRBV12-4
j_gene: TRBJ2-6
CDR3aa: CASSKDSNSGANVLTF

v_gene: TRBV20-1
j_gene: TRBJ2-7
CDR3aa: CSANRARVANEQYF

v_gene: TRBV5-4
j_gene: TRBJ1-1
CDR3aa: CASSFDRYTEAFF

v_gene: TRBV20-1
j_gene: TRBJ2-7
CDR3aa: CSASGAHFKYEQYF

v_gene: TRBV19
j_gene: TRBJ2-3
CDR3aa: CASGERGNTDTQYF

v_gene: TRBV6-1
j_gene: TRBJ1-2
CDR3aa: CASSEIARGPRGYTF

v_gene: TRBV5-5
j_gene: TRBJ2-7
CDR3aa: CASSHLGTGYEQYF